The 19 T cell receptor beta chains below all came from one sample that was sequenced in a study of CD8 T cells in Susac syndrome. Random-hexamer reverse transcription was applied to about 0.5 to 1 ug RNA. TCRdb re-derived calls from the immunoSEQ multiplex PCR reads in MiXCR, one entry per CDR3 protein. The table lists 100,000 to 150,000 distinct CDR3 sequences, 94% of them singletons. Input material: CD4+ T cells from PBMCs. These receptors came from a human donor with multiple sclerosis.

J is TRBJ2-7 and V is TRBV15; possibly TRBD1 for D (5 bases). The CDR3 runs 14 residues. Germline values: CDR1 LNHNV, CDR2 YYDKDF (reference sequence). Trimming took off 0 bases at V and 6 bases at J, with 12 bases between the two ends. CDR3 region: CATSRDPNGAEQYF. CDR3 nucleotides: TGTGCCACCAGCAGAGATCCGAATGGGGCCGAGCAGTACTTC.

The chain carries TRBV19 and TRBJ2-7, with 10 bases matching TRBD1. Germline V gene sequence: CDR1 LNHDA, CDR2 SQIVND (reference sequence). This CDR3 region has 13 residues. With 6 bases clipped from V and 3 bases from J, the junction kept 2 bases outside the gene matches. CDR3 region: CASRGQGNYEQYF. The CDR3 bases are TGTGCCAGTAGGGGACAGGGGAACTACGAGCAGTACTTC.

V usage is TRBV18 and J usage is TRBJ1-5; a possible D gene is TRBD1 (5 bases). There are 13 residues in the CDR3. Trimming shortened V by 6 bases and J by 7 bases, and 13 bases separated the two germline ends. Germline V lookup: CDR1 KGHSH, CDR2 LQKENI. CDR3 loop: CASSQDRDQPQHF. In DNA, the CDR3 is TGTGCCAGCTCGCAAGACAGAGACCAGCCCCAGCATTTT.

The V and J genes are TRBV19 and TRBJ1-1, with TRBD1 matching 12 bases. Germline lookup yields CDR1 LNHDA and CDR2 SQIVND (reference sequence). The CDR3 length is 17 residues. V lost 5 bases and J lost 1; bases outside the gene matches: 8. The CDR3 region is CASSAIGTGGPNTEAFF. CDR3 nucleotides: TGTGCCAGTAGTGCTATAGGGACAGGGGGCCCGAACACTGAAGCTTTCTTT.

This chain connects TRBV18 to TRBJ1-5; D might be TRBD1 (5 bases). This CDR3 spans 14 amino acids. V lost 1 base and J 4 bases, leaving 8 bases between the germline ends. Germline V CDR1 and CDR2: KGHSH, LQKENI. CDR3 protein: CASSPRDGNQPQHF. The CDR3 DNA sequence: TGTGCCAGCTCACCACGGGACGGGAATCAGCCCCAGCATTTT.

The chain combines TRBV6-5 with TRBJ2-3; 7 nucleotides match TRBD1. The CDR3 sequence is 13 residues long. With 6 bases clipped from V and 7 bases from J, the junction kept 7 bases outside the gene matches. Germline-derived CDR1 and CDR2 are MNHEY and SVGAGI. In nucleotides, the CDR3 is TGTGCCAGCAGGCCGACAGGGTCGAATACGCAGTATTTT. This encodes CASRPTGSNTQYF.

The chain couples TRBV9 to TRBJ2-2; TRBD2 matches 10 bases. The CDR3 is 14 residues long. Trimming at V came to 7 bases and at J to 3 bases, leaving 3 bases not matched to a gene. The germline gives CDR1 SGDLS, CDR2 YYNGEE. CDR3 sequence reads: CASGAGGDTGELFF. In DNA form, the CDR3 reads TGTGCCAGCGGAGCGGGGGGGGACACCGGGGAGCTGTTTTTT.

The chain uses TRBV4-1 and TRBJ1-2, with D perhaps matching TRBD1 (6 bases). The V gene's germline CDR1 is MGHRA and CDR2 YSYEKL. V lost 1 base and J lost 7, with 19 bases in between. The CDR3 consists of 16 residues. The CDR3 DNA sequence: TGCGCCAGCAGCCAAGTGGAGACAGGATCTCCGCCTGGCTACACCTTC. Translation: CASSQVETGSPPGYTF.

CDR3 region: CSASRTARRETQYF. CDR3 DNA: TGCAGTGCTAGTAGGACAGCCCGACGGGAGACCCAGTACTTC. The genes are TRBV20-1 and TRBJ2-5; the D gene is possibly TRBD1 (6 bases). Germline loops: CDR1 DFQATT, CDR2 SNEGSKA (reference sequence). The CDR3 sequence is 14 residues long. Trimming removed 3 bases at V and 5 bases at J, with 16 bases between.

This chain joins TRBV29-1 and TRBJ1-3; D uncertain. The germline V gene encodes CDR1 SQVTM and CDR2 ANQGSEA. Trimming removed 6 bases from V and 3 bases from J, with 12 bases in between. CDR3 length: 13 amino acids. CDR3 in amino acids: CSVGWTDGNTIYF. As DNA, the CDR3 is TGCAGCGTGGGGTGGACTGATGGAAACACCATATATTTT. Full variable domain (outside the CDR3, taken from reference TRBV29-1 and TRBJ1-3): SAVISQKPSRDICQRGTSLTIQCQVDSQVTMMFWYRQQPGQSLTLIATANQGSEATYESGFVIDKFPISRPNLTFSTLTVSNMSPEDSSIYLCSVGWTDGNTIYFGEGSWLTVV.

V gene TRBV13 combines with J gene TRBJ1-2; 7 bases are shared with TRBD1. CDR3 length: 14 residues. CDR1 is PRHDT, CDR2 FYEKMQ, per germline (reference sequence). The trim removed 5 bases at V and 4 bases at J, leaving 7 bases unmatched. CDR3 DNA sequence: TGTGCCAGCAGCCGACAGGGAGCGGCCTATGGCTACACCTTC. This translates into CASSRQGAAYGYTF.

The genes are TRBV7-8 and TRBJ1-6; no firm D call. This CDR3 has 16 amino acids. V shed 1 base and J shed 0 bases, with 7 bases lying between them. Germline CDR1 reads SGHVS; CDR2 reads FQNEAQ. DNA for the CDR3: TGTGCCAGCAGCTTAGTTCGTAGCTCCTATAATTCACCCCTCCACTTT. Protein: CASSLVRSSYNSPLHF. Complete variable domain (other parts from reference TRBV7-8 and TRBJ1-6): GAGVSQSPRYKVAKRGQDVALRCDPISGHVSLFWYQQALGQGPEFLTYFQNEAQLDKSGLPSDRFFAERPEGSVSTLKIQRTQQEDSAVYLCASSLVRSSYNSPLHFGNGTRLTVT.

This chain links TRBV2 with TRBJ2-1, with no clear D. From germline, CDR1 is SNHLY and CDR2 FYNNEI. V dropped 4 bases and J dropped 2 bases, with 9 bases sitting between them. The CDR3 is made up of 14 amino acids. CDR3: CASSGEYTYNEQFF. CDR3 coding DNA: TGTGCCAGCAGTGGGGAATATACCTACAATGAGCAGTTCTTC.

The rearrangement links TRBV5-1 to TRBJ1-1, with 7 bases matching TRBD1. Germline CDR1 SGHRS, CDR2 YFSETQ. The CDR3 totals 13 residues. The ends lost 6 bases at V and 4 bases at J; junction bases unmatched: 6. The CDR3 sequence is CASTSGGTTEAFF. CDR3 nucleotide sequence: TGCGCCAGCACGTCAGGGGGTACCACTGAAGCTTTCTTT.

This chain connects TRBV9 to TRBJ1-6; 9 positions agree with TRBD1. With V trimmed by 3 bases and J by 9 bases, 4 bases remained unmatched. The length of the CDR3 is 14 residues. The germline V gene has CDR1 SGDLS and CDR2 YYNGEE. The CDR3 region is CASSAGTGTSPLHF. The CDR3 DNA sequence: TGTGCCAGCAGCGCCGGGACAGGGACTTCACCCCTCCACTTT.

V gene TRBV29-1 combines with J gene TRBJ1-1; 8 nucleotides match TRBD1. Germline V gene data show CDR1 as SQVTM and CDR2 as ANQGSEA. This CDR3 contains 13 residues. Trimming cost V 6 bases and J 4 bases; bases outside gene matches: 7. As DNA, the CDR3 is TGCAGCGTGGACAGGGATCTAGGCACTGAAGCTTTCTTT. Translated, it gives CSVDRDLGTEAFF.

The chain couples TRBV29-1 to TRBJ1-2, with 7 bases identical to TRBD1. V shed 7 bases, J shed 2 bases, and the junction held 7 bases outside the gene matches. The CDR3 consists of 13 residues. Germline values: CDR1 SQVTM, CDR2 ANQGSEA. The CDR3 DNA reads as TGCAGCGGCATGACAGGGATCAACTATGGCTACACCTTC. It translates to CSGMTGINYGYTF.

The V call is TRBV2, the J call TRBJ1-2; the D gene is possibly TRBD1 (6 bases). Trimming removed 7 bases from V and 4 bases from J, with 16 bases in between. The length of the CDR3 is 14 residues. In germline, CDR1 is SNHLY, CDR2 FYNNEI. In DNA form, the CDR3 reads TGTGCCAGCACCCCTGGCAGGGGCGGCTATGGCTACACCTTC. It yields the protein CASTPGRGGYGYTF.

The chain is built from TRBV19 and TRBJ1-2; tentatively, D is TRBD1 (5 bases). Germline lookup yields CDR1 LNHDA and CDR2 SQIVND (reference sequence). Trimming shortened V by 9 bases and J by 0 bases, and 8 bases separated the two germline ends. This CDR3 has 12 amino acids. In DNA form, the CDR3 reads TGTGCCAGCCAAGGGGCTAACTATGGCTACACCTTC. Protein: CASQGANYGYTF.